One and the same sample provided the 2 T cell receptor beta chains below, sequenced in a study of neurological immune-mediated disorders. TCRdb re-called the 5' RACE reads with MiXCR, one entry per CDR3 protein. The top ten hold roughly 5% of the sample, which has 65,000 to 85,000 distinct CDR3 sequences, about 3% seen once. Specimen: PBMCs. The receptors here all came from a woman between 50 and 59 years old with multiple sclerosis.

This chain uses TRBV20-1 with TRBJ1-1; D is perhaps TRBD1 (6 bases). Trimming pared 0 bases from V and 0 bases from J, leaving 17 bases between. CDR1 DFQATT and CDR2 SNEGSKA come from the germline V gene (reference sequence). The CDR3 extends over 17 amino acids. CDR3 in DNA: TGCAGTGCTAGAGATACCGCCGCAGGGGCGGTGAACACTGAAGCTTTCTTT. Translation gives CSARDTAAGAVNTEAFF.

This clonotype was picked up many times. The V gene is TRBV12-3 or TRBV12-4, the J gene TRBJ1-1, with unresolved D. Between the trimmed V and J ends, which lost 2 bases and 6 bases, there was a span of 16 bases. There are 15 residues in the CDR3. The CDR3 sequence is CASSLTLGSSAEAFF. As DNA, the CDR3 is TGTGCCAGCAGTTTAACTTTGGGGAGCTCCGCTGAAGCTTTCTTT.